The 10 T cell receptor beta chains below all came from one sample that was sequenced in a study of cytomegalovirus exposure and HLA in healthy donors. PCR amplification relied on 60 Vbeta primers (plus 13 Jbeta primers). Sequenced by immunoSEQ multiplex PCR; TCRdb stores in-frame clones only, minus some. The data hold approximately 150,000 clones, with less than 85% observed a single time. Material for sequencing was PBMCs. The receptors come from a middle-aged man in good health and CMV-seronegative.

V is TRBV28 and J is TRBJ2-3, with D perhaps TRBD1 (5 bases). The CDR3 runs 15 residues. Trimming stripped 3 bases from V and 2 bases from J, with 12 bases between. CDR1 and CDR2 (germline): MDHEN, SYDVKM. In DNA, the CDR3 is TGTGCCAGCAGTTTCGGCGGCAGGGTCACAGATACGCAGTATTTT. Translated: CASSFGGRVTDTQYF.

In this sample, this clone turned up once. This sample includes further DNA sequences coding for the same CDR3. The chain combines TRBV7-9 with TRBJ1-6; TRBD1 aligns across 10 bases. CDR1 and CDR2 (germline): SEHNR, FQNEAQ (reference sequence). CDR3 length: 14 amino acids. The V gene end was trimmed by 4 bases and the J gene end by 12 bases; junction bases not matched to a gene: 6. CDR3 bases: TGTGCCAGCAGCTCCGGACAGGGGGGTTTACCCCTCCACTTT. It codes for CASSSGQGGLPLHF.

This clone was found once. This chain connects TRBV5-5 to TRBJ1-2; D is undetermined. V was clipped by 4 bases and J by 9 bases, with 16 bases between them. Per the germline V gene, CDR1 is SGHKS and CDR2 is YYEKEE (reference sequence). CDR3 length: 13 residues. The CDR3 coding sequence is TGTGCCAGCAGCCCCCACGGGGTTGATAGCTACACCTTC. As protein: CASSPHGVDSYTF.

This clone was counted between two and nine times. The rearrangement uses TRBV15 and TRBJ2-3; 10 bases are a match to TRBD2. This CDR3 has 16 amino acids. Unmatched junction bases numbered 5, after V lost 2 bases and J lost 3 bases. CDR1 is LNHNV, CDR2 YYDKDF, per germline (reference sequence). The CDR3 protein is CATSRPSGGHTDTQYF. The CDR3 nucleotides are TGTGCCACCAGCAGACCTAGCGGGGGACATACAGATACGCAGTATTTT.

The chain joins TRBV5-8 to TRBJ1-5; 12 bases align to TRBD1. The CDR3 has 15 amino acids. J was trimmed by 7 bases and V by 3 bases; bases with no gene match: 5. Germline V gene lookup returns CDR1 SGHTS and CDR2 YDEGEE. The DNA of the CDR3 is TGTGCCAGCAGCTCAGGGACAGGGGGCGGACAGCCCCAGCATTTT. This encodes CASSSGTGGGQPQHF.

This rearrangement joins TRBV29-1 to TRBJ1-1; TRBD1 might be the D (6 bases). This CDR3 is built from 12 residues. Deletions cut 7 bases from V and 3 bases from J, with 12 bases between. Germline values: CDR1 SQVTM, CDR2 ANQGSEA. CDR3 sequence: CSAQGGDTEAFF. The CDR3 DNA follows: TGCAGCGCCCAAGGGGGGGACACTGAAGCTTTCTTT.

The chain is built from TRBV7-2 and TRBJ2-5, with D tentatively TRBD2 (7 bases). V was trimmed by 5 bases and J by 4 bases, leaving 20 bases between them. CDR1 is SGHTA and CDR2 is FQGNSA in the germline V gene. CDR3 length: 16 residues. CDR3 residues: CASSASGGALRETQYF. The CDR3 bases are TGTGCCAGCAGCGCCAGTGGGGGGGCCTTAAGAGAGACCCAGTACTTC.

This clone showed up just once. The chain is built from TRBV5-4 and TRBJ2-2, with TRBD1 matching over 9 bases. The CDR3 runs to 14 residues. Germline V lookup: CDR1 SGHNT, CDR2 YYREEE (reference sequence). Germline trimming cut 6 bases from V and 7 bases from J; bases unmatched to any gene: 7. CDR3 amino acids: CASTNRGPNGELFF. In nucleotides, the CDR3 is TGTGCCAGCACAAACAGGGGGCCCAACGGGGAGCTGTTTTTT.

The chain uses TRBV2 and TRBJ1-1; tentatively, D is TRBD1 (5 bases). Germline values: CDR1 SNHLY, CDR2 FYNNEI. Trimming removed 8 bases at V and 7 bases at J, with 17 bases between. This CDR3 comprises 13 residues. CDR3: CASRRDSQGEAFF. In DNA form, the CDR3 reads TGTGCCAGCCGCCGGGACTCCCAAGGTGAAGCTTTCTTT.

Only a few counts were recorded for this clone. The chain employs TRBV15 and TRBJ2-1, with D possibly being TRBD1 (7 bases). V was pared by 0 bases and J by 7 bases, with 19 bases between. CDR3 length: 17 residues. Germline assignment: CDR1 LNHNV and CDR2 YYDKDF (reference sequence). The DNA of the CDR3 is TGTGCCACCAGCAGAGATGGGAGGAGGACAGGCGGGAATGAGCAGTTCTTC. Translation gives CATSRDGRRTGGNEQFF.